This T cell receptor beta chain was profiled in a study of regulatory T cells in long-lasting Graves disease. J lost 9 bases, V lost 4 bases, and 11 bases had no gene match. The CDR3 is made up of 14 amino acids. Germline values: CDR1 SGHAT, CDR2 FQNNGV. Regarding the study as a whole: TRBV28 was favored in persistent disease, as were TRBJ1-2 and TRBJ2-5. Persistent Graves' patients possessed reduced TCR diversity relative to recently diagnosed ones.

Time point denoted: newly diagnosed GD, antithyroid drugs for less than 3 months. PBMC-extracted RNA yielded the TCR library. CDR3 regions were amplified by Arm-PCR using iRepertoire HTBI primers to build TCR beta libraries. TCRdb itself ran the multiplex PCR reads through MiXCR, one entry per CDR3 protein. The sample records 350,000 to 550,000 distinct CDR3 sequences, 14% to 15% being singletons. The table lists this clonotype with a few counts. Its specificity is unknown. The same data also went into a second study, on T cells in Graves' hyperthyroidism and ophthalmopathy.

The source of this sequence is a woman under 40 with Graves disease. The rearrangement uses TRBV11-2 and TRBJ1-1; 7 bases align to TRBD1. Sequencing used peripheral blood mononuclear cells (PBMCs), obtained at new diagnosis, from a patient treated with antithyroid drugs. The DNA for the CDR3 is TGTGCCAGCAGCTCCGGACAGGTTGTATTCCAAGCTTTCTTT. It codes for CASSSGQVVFQAFF.